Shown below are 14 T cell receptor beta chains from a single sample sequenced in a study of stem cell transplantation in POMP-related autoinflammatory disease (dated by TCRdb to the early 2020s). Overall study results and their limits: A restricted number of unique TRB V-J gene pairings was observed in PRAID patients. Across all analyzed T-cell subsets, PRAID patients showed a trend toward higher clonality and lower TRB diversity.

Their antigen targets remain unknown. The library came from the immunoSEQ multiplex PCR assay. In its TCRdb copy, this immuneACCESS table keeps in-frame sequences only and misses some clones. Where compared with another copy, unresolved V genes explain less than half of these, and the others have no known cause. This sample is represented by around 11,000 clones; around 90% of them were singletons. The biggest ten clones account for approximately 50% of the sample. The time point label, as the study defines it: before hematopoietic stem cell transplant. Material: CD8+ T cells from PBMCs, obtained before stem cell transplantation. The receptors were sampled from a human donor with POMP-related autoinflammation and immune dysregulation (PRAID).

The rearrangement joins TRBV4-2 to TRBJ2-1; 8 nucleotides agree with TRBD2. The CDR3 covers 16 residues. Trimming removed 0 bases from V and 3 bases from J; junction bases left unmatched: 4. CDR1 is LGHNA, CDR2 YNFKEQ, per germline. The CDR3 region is CASSQDSREGYNEQFF. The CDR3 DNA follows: TGTGCCAGCAGCCAAGATAGCCGGGAGGGCTACAATGAGCAGTTCTTC.

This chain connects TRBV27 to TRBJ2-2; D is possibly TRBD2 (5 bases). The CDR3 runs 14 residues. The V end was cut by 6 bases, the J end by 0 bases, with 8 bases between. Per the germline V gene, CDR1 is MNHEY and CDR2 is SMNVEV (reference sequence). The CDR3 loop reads CASRTGANTGELFF. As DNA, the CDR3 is TGTGCCAGCAGGACCGGGGCGAACACCGGGGAGCTGTTTTTT.

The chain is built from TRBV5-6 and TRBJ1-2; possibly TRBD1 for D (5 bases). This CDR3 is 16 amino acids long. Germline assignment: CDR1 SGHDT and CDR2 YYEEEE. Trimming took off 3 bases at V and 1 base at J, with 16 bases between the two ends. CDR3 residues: CASSWGDTYYNYGYTF. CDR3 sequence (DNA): TGTGCCAGCAGCTGGGGGGATACCTACTATAACTATGGCTACACCTTC.

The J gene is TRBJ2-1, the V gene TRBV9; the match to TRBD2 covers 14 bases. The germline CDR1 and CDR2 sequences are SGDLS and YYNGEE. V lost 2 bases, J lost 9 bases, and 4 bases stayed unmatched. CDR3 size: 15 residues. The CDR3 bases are TGTGCCAGCAGCGTGGGGACTAGCGGGGGAAGTGAGCAGTTCTTC. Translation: CASSVGTSGGSEQFF.

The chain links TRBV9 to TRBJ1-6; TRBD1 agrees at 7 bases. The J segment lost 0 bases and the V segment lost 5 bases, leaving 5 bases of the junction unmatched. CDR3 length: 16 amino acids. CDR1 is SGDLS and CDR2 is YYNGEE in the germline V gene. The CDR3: CASSAGGSSYNSPLHF. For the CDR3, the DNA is TGTGCCAGCAGTGCAGGGGGAAGCTCCTATAATTCACCCCTCCACTTT.

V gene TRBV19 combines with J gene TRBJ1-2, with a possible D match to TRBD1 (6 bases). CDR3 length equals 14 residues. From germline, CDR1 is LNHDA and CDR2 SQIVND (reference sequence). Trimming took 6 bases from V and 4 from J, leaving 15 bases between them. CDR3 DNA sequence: TGTGCCAGTAGCCTAGGGGGGGACGGCTATGGCTACACCTTC. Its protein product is CASSLGGDGYGYTF.

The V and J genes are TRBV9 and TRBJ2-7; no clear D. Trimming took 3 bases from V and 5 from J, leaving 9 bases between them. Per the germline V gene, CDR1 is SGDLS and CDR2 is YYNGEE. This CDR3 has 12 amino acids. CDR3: CASSGLGHEQYF. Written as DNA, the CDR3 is TGTGCCAGCAGCGGGCTGGGCCACGAGCAGTACTTC.

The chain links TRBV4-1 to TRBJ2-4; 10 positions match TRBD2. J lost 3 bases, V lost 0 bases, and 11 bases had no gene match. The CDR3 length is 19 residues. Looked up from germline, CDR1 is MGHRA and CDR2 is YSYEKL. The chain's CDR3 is CASSQDNPSGGIDKNIQYF. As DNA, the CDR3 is TGCGCCAGCAGCCAAGATAACCCTAGCGGGGGTATTGACAAAAACATTCAGTACTTC.

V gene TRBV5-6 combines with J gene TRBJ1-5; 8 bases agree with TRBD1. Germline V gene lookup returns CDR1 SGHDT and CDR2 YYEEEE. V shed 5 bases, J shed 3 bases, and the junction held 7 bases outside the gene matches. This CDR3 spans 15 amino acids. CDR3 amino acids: CASSSGTGNNQPQHF. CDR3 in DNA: TGTGCCAGCAGTTCCGGGACAGGTAACAATCAGCCCCAGCATTTT.

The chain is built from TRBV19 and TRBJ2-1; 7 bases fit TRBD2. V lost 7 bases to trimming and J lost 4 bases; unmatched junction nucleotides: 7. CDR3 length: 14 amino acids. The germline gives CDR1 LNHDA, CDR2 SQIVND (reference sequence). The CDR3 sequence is CASNQPGLYNEQFF. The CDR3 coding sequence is TGTGCCAGTAACCAGCCGGGACTATACAATGAGCAGTTCTTC.

The CDR3 is CASSQGTSGGAGTGELFF. For the CDR3, the DNA is TGTGCCAGCAGCCAAGGCACTAGCGGGGGGGCTGGCACCGGGGAGCTGTTTTTT. V usage is TRBV4-2 and J usage is TRBJ2-2; 13 bases map to TRBD2. CDR1 and CDR2 from the germline V gene are LGHNA and YNFKEQ. V was clipped by 1 base and J by 4 bases; unmatched bases: 6. CDR3 length: 18 residues.

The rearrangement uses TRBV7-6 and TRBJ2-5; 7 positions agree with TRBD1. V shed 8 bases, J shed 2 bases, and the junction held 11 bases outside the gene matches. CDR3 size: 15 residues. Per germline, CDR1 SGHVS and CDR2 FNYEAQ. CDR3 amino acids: CASQLQWDRQETQYF. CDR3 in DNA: TGTGCCAGCCAGCTACAGTGGGACAGACAAGAGACCCAGTACTTC.

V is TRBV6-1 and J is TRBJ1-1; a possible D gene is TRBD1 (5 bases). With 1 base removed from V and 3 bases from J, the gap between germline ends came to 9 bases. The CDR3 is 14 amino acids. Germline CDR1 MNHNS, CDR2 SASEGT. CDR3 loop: CASSEEAGHTEAFF. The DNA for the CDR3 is TGTGCCAGCAGTGAAGAGGCAGGGCACACTGAAGCTTTCTTT.

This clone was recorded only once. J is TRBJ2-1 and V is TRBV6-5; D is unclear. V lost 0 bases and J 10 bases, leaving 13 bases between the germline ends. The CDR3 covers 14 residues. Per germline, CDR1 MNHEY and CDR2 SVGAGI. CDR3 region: CASSYSEGLGEQFF. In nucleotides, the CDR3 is TGTGCCAGCAGTTACTCGGAAGGGTTAGGGGAGCAGTTCTTC.